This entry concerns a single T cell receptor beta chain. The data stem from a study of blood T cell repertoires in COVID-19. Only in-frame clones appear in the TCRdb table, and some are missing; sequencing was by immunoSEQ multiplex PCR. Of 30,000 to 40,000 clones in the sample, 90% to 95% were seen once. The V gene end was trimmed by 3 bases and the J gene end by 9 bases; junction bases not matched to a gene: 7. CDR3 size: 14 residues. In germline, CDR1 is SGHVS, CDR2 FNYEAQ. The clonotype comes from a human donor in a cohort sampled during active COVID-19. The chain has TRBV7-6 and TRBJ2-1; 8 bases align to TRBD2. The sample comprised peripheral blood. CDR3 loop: CASSFRPGGGEQFF. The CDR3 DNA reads TGTGCCAGCAGCTTCCGGCCGGGGGGGGGTGAGCAGTTCTTC.